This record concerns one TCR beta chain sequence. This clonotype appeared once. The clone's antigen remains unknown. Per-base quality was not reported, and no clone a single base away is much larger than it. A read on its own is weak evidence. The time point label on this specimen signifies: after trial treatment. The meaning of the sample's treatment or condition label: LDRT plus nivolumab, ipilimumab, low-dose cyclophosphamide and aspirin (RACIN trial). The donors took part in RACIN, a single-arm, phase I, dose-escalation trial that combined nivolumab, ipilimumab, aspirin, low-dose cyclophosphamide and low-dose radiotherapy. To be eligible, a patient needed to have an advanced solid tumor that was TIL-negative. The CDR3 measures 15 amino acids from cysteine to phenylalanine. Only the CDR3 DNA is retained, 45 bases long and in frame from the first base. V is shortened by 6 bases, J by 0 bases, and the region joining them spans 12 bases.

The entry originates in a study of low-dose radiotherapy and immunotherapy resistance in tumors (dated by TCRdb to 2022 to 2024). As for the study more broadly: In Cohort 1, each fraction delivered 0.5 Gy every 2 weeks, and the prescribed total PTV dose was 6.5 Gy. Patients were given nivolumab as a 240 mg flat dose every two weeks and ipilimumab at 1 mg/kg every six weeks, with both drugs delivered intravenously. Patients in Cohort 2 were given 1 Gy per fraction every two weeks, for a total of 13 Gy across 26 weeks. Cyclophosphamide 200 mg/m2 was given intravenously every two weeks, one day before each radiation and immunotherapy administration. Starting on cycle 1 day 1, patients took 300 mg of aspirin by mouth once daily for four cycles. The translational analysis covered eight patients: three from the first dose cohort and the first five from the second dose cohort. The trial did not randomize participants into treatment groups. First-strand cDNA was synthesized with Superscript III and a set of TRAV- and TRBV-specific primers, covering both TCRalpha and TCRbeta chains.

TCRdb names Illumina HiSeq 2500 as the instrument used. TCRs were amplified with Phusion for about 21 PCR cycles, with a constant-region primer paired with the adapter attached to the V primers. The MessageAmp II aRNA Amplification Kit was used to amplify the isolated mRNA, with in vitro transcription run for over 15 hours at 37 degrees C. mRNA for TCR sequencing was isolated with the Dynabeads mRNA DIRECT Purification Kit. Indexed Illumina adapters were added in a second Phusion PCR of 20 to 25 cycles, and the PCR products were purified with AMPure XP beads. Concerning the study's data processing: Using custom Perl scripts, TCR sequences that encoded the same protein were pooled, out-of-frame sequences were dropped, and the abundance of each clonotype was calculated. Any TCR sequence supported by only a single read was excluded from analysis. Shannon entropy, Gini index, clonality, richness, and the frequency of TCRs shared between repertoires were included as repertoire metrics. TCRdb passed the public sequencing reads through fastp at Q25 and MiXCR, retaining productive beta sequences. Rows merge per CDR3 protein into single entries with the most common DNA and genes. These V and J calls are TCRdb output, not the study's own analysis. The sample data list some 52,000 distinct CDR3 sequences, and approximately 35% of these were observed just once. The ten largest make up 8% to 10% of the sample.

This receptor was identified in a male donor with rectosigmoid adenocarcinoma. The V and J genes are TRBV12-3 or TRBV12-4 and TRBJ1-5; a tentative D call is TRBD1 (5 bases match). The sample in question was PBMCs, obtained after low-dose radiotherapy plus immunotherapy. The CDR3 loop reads CASRRGTVSNQPQHF. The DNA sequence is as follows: TGTGCCAGCAGGCGCGGGACGGTTAGCAATCAGCCCCAGCATTTT.